This T cell receptor beta chain was sequenced in a study of Ad26.COV2.S vaccination and SARS-CoV-2 variants. Study-wide findings and caveats: It was found that vaccine and placebo recipients had similar non-spike TCR breadth. TCR breadth and depth estimates may have understated total T cell responses. Vaccine recipients had higher spike-specific TCR breadth than placebo recipients. Breadth, reportedly substantial, characterized the spike-specific CD8+ and CD4+ T cell responses after vaccination.

Profiling relied on immunoSEQ multiplex PCR, and the TCRdb table lists in-frame clones only, not all of them. The table includes some 180,000 clones, around 85% detected once. V gave up 2 bases and J gave up 0 bases, with 7 bases separating them. The CDR3 runs to 14 residues. Germline CDR1 reads LGHDT; CDR2 reads YNNKEL (reference sequence). Details on this clone: Its specificity is not known.

The origin of this receptor is a human donor who had recovered from COVID-19. The sample was peripheral blood, taken after recovery from COVID-19. The rearrangement joins TRBV3-1 (or the pseudogene TRBV3-2) to TRBJ2-5, with D perhaps TRBD2 (5 bases). CDR3 DNA sequence: TGTGCCAGCAGCCAACTAGCCAACCAAGAGACCCAGTACTTC. Protein product: CASSQLANQETQYF.